These T cell receptor beta chains were read from a single sample in a study of beta chain features in type 1 diabetes. The protocol was immunoSEQ multiplex PCR, while the TCRdb copy is restricted to in-frame clones and leaves out a portion. The sample yields fewer than 400,000 clones, roughly 8% seen once. The sequencing input was central memory CD4+ T cells from blood. The origin of the receptors is a woman between 18 and 30 years old in good health. CDR3s include the opening cysteine and the closing phenylalanine or tryptophan. A D gene is named only where the DNA matches it firmly. Not every row has a clone size; where given, it reads once, few, many or a size class.

clone_size d_call j_call v_call cdr3_nt cdr3_aa
NA TRBD1 TRBJ2-4 TRBV19 TGTGCCAGTAGTATAGCCCACAGGGGGCTCCCAAGGATTCAGTACTTC CASSIAHRGLPRIQYF
few TRBD2 TRBJ2-7 TRBV11-2 TGTGCCAGCAGCGCGGGACTAGCGGGCTACGAGCAGTACTTC CASSAGLAGYEQYF
few NA TRBJ2-1 TRBV10-3 TGTGCCACCGGATCCGGGACCCAAAGGTATGAGCAGTTCTTC CATGSGTQRYEQFF
NA NA TRBJ2-7 TRBV7-3 TGTGCCAGCAGCCCCAGCAGGGTCTACGAGCAGTACTTC CASSPSRVYEQYF
few NA TRBJ1-1 TRBV29-1 TGCAGCGTTGAACCCATTGACGACACTGAAGCTTTCTTT CSVEPIDDTEAFF
NA TRBD2 TRBJ2-1 TRBV5-4 TGTGCCAGCAGCCTGCTCCCTAGCGGGAGCTATGAGCAGTTCTTC CASSLLPSGSYEQFF
NA NA TRBJ2-1 TRBV10-3 TGTGCCATCTCCGGGACCCTAATGGCCAATGAGCAGTTCTTC CAISGTLMANEQFF
few NA TRBJ2-7 TRBV7-2 TGTGCCAGCAGCCCCCGGGCCCCCTACGAGCAGTACTTC CASSPRAPYEQYF
many NA TRBJ2-2 TRBV7-2 TGTGCCAGCAGCTTAGACTGGACCGCCGGGGAGCTGTTTTTT CASSLDWTAGELFF
NA NA TRBJ2-2 TRBV18 TGTGCCAGCTCACCACGGGACACCGGGGAGCTGTTTTTT CASSPRDTGELFF
NA NA TRBJ2-1 TRBV6-5 TGTGCCAGCAGTTACGCTGGGACACTCGATGAGCAGTTCTTC CASSYAGTLDEQFF
NA NA TRBJ1-5 TRBV28 TGTGCCACACAACTACTCCAGAGACCCAATCAGCCCCAGCATTTT CATQLLQRPNQPQHF
NA NA TRBJ2-1 TRBV10-2 TGCGCCAGCAGGGGGGGAGGTGAGCAGTTCTTC CASRGGGEQFF
few NA TRBJ2-3 TRBV7-9 TGTGCCAGCAGCTTACCCAGGACAGACTACCTCACAGATACGCAGTATTTT CASSLPRTDYLTDTQYF
NA NA TRBJ1-3 TRBV6-5 TGTGCCAGCAGTTACTCGACCATGGGAAACACCATATATTTT CASSYSTMGNTIYF
few NA TRBJ2-7 TRBV4-3 TGCGCCAGCAGCCGGGGTTACGAGCAGTACTTC CASSRGYEQYF
many TRBD2 TRBJ2-7 TRBV15 TGTGCCACCAGCAGCCTCAGTGGAGCGGGAGCCCACGAGCAGTACTTC CATSSLSGAGAHEQYF
NA TRBD2 TRBJ2-7 TRBV5-4 TGTGCCAGCAGCTTGGATGCGGGAGCTCGAGAGCAGTACTTC CASSLDAGAREQYF
few NA TRBJ1-1 TRBV18 TGTGCCAGCTCATTCAGGGATGACACTGAAGCTTTCTTT CASSFRDDTEAFF
NA TRBD2 TRBJ2-5 TRBV9 TGTGCCAGCAGCGTAGTTGGTAGTGAGGGAGGGGAGACCCAGTACTTC CASSVVGSEGGETQYF
NA TRBD2 TRBJ2-1 TRBV10-3 TGTGCCATCAGTGGGGACAGCGGGAGGAGGAATGAGCAGTTCTTC CAISGDSGRRNEQFF
NA NA TRBJ1-2 TRBV6-1 TGTGCCAGCAGTGACGGAGGGCGTACCTATGGCTACACCTTC CASSDGGRTYGYTF
NA NA TRBJ1-4 TRBV29-1 TGCAGCGCCCCGGGTCCGAATGAAAAACTGTTTTTT CSAPGPNEKLFF
NA NA TRBJ1-2 TRBV27 TGTGCCAGCAGCGACAGGCTCCATGGCTACACCTTC CASSDRLHGYTF
many NA TRBJ2-2 TRBV19 TGTGCCAGTAGTATATTACAGGGAGGAACCGGGGAGCTGTTTTTT CASSILQGGTGELFF
NA TRBD2 TRBJ2-2 TRBV15 TGTGCCACCAGCATTTCGGAAGTAGCGGGAAACACCGGGGAGCTGTTTTTT CATSISEVAGNTGELFF
few TRBD2 TRBJ2-1 TRBV6-5 TGTGCCAGCAGTTGGACTAGCGGAGACTACAATGAGCAGTTCTTC CASSWTSGDYNEQFF
many NA TRBJ2-3 TRBV7-3 TGTGCCAGCAGCTTAATGCCGACAGATACGCAGTATTTT CASSLMPTDTQYF
NA NA TRBJ1-1 TRBV28 TGTGCCAGCAGGGAGGGATCTGAAGCTTTCTTT CASREGSEAFF
few TRBD1 TRBJ2-5 TRBV5-8 TGTGCCAGCAGCTTGAGGACAGGGGGGGTAGAGACCCAGTACTTC CASSLRTGGVETQYF
once NA TRBJ2-5 TRBV7-2 TGTGCCAGCAGTTTACAAGGAGGTAGCGGACAAGAGACCCAGTACTTC CASSLQGGSGQETQYF